This T cell receptor (beta chain) was sequenced in a study of T cell responses to AZD1222 COVID-19 vaccine. With V trimmed by 4 bases and J by 7 bases, 5 bases remained unmatched. The germline CDR1 and CDR2 sequences are SGHRS and YFSETQ. The CDR3 covers 14 residues. Generated by immunoSEQ multiplex PCR, the TCRdb table keeps only in-frame clones and is missing some. The sample carries more than 100,000 clones, around 87% recorded once. A note on this clone: Its antigen remains unidentified.

Findings and caveats of the study: Repertoire sampling happened only post peak T cell response. Unmutated variant regions are reportedly the target of nearly half of TCRs that are spike-specific. Most donors were white British, females outnumbered males, and clonal diversity was possibly underestimated.

Pooled samples include second doses given at about 4 or 12 weeks. This specimen consisted of peripheral blood, obtained 28 days after the second AZD1222 dose. The chain links TRBV5-1 to TRBJ2-2, with 9 bases matching TRBD1. The sequence was collected from an adult who received the AZD1222 COVID-19 vaccine. CDR3 sequence: CASSPQGANGELFF. CDR3 coding DNA: TGCGCCAGCAGCCCACAGGGGGCGAACGGGGAGCTGTTTTTT.